This passage covers 4 T cell receptor beta chains from one sample sequenced in a study of T cell responses to AZD1222 COVID-19 vaccine. TCRdb's table, derived via immunoSEQ multiplex PCR, lists solely in-frame clones and lacks some. This table has 40,000 or so clones, approximately 80% appearing once. The sequences come from peripheral blood, collected 28 days after the second AZD1222 dose. These receptors originate from an adult who received the AZD1222 COVID-19 vaccine.

The genes are TRBV5-1 and TRBJ1-2; 8 bases map to TRBD1. CDR3 length: 15 residues. Trimming took 0 bases from V and 7 from J; bases not matched to a gene: 8. Looked up from germline, CDR1 is SGHRS and CDR2 is YFSETQ. This CDR3 reads CASSLEGRGLGGYTF. The CDR3 nucleotides read TGCGCCAGCAGCTTGGAGGGCAGGGGGCTCGGTGGCTACACCTTC.

The chain carries TRBV28 and TRBJ2-7; a weak D match, TRBD2 (5 bases). The CDR3 is made up of 15 amino acids. Germline CDR1 MDHEN, CDR2 SYDVKM. V was cut by 5 bases and J by 9 bases, with 23 bases left in between. The DNA of the CDR3 is TGTGCCAGCAGTCCCCCGTCTCCGAGGGCCACGGGGCAGTACTTC. Protein: CASSPPSPRATGQYF.

This rearrangement joins TRBV11-2 to TRBJ2-7; D might be TRBD1 (5 bases). The CDR3 is 14 residues long. V lost 10 bases to trimming and J lost 0 bases, with 16 bases between them. Germline V gives CDR1 SGHAT, CDR2 FQNNGV. The CDR3 reads CATNAGSYSYEQYF. The CDR3 DNA reads as TGTGCCACTAATGCAGGGTCTTACTCCTACGAGCAGTACTTC.

In nucleotides, the CDR3 is TGTGCCAGCAGCTTAATGGGAGCGGGGGGCACAGATACGCAGTATTTT. This codes for CASSLMGAGGTDTQYF. The chain recombines TRBV7-3 with TRBJ2-3; 8 bases fit TRBD2. Germline loops: CDR1 SGHTA, CDR2 FQGTGA. The CDR3 is made up of 16 amino acids. V lost 1 base, J lost 1 base, and 4 bases stayed unmatched.